This is a list of T cell receptor beta chains from one sample in a study of blood T cell repertoires in COVID-19. The assay was immunoSEQ multiplex PCR, and TCRdb's table has in-frame clones only and misses some. The sample has fewer than 450,000 clones, 88% seen once. The sample was PBMCs or T cells enriched from blood (not recorded which). The receptors were gathered from a middle-aged woman with acute COVID-19. The CDR3 runs from the conserved cysteine through the conserved F or W. Each record gives: clone size, J gene, CDR3 length, D gene, V gene, CDR3 protein, CDR3 DNA. The D gene is left open where the match is weak. Some rows have no size entry. The others give once, few or many, or a class for an expanded clone.

clone size: .
J gene: TRBJ1-6
CDR3 length: 13
D gene: .
V gene: TRBV5-1
CDR3 protein: CASRDSGVSPLHF
CDR3 DNA: TGCGCCAGCAGAGATTCAGGGGTTTCACCCCTCCACTTT

clone size: .
J gene: TRBJ1-6
CDR3 length: 13
D gene: TRBD1
V gene: TRBV6-5
CDR3 protein: CASKGDRASPLHF
CDR3 DNA: TGTGCCAGCAAGGGGGACAGGGCTTCACCCCTCCACTTT

clone size: .
J gene: TRBJ2-1
CDR3 length: 15
D gene: .
V gene: TRBV5-1
CDR3 protein: CASSLGGGQRNEQFF
CDR3 DNA: TGCGCCAGCAGCTTGGGTGGGGGCCAAAGGAATGAGCAGTTCTTC

clone size: .
J gene: TRBJ1-3
CDR3 length: 15
D gene: .
V gene: TRBV2
CDR3 protein: CASRLTFLSGNTIYF
CDR3 DNA: TGTGCCAGCAGACTGACATTTCTATCTGGAAACACCATATATTTT

clone size: once
J gene: TRBJ2-1
CDR3 length: 13
D gene: .
V gene: TRBV23-1
CDR3 protein: CASSRLLFGEQFF
CDR3 DNA: TGCGCCAGCAGTCGACTACTTTTCGGTGAGCAGTTCTTC

clone size: .
J gene: TRBJ1-3
CDR3 length: 16
D gene: .
V gene: TRBV7-9
CDR3 protein: CASSLDGHISGNTIYF
CDR3 DNA: TGTGCCAGCAGCTTAGATGGACACATCTCTGGAAACACCATATATTTT

clone size: .
J gene: TRBJ1-4
CDR3 length: 15
D gene: TRBD1
V gene: TRBV5-6
CDR3 protein: CASSLAGQGGEKLFF
CDR3 DNA: TGTGCCAGCAGCTTGGCGGGACAGGGCGGGGAAAAACTGTTTTTT

clone size: .
J gene: TRBJ2-7
CDR3 length: 13
D gene: TRBD1
V gene: TRBV24-1
CDR3 protein: CATSTGDSYEQYF
CDR3 DNA: TGTGCCACCAGTACAGGGGACTCCTACGAGCAGTACTTC

clone size: .
J gene: TRBJ2-1
CDR3 length: 14
D gene: .
V gene: TRBV7-9
CDR3 protein: CASSLDGGGNEQFF
CDR3 DNA: TGTGCCAGCAGCTTAGACGGGGGTGGCAATGAGCAGTTCTTC

clone size: .
J gene: TRBJ1-1
CDR3 length: 15
D gene: TRBD1
V gene: TRBV9
CDR3 protein: CASSVASGTEQKAFF
CDR3 DNA: TGTGCCAGCAGCGTAGCTTCGGGGACAGAACAGAAAGCTTTCTTT

clone size: .
J gene: TRBJ1-5
CDR3 length: 15
D gene: TRBD1
V gene: TRBV15
CDR3 protein: CATSRVVTGGEPQHF
CDR3 DNA: TGTGCCACCAGCAGAGTGGTAACAGGGGGAGAGCCCCAGCATTTT

clone size: .
J gene: TRBJ1-1
CDR3 length: 14
D gene: .
V gene: TRBV5-1
CDR3 protein: CASRSGISNTEAFF
CDR3 DNA: TGCGCCAGCCGATCCGGGATTTCGAACACTGAAGCTTTCTTT

clone size: .
J gene: TRBJ2-7
CDR3 length: 14
D gene: TRBD1
V gene: TRBV5-5
CDR3 protein: CASSLLDRGYEQYF
CDR3 DNA: TGTGCCAGCAGCTTGTTAGACAGGGGGTACGAGCAGTACTTC

clone size: .
J gene: TRBJ1-1
CDR3 length: 13
D gene: .
V gene: TRBV5-4
CDR3 protein: CASSAGPYTEAFF
CDR3 DNA: TGTGCCAGCAGCGCGGGGCCCTACACTGAAGCTTTCTTT

clone size: once
J gene: TRBJ1-2
CDR3 length: 15
D gene: .
V gene: TRBV3-1/TRBV3-2
CDR3 protein: CASSQDTFTNYGYTF
CDR3 DNA: TGTGCCAGCAGCCAAGATACTTTTACTAACTATGGCTACACCTTC

clone size: .
J gene: TRBJ1-6
CDR3 length: 16
D gene: TRBD1
V gene: TRBV11-2
CDR3 protein: CASSSVPTGINSPLHF
CDR3 DNA: TGTGCCAGCAGCTCCGTCCCGACAGGGATTAATTCACCCCTCCACTTT

clone size: .
J gene: TRBJ1-1
CDR3 length: 14
D gene: TRBD1
V gene: TRBV7-9
CDR3 protein: CASIEGQMNTEAFF
CDR3 DNA: TGTGCCAGCATCGAGGGACAGATGAACACTGAAGCTTTCTTT

clone size: .
J gene: TRBJ1-2
CDR3 length: 13
D gene: .
V gene: TRBV6-1
CDR3 protein: CASSAKTGYGYTF
CDR3 DNA: TGTGCCAGCAGTGCCAAGACAGGTTATGGCTACACCTTC

clone size: .
J gene: TRBJ1-2
CDR3 length: 16
D gene: TRBD1
V gene: TRBV19
CDR3 protein: CASSILDRGVPYGYTF
CDR3 DNA: TGTGCCAGTAGTATCCTGGACAGGGGGGTCCCCTATGGCTACACCTTC

clone size: .
J gene: TRBJ1-5
CDR3 length: 15
D gene: .
V gene: TRBV30
CDR3 protein: CAWSVHVGPNQPQHF
CDR3 DNA: TGTGCCTGGAGTGTACATGTTGGGCCCAATCAGCCCCAGCATTTT

clone size: .
J gene: TRBJ2-5
CDR3 length: 13
D gene: .
V gene: TRBV7-9
CDR3 protein: CASSLAPGETQYF
CDR3 DNA: TGTGCCAGCAGCTTAGCGCCCGGAGAGACCCAGTACTTC

clone size: .
J gene: TRBJ1-4
CDR3 length: 14
D gene: .
V gene: TRBV9
CDR3 protein: CASSVEQGSEKLFF
CDR3 DNA: TGTGCCAGCAGCGTAGAACAGGGTAGTGAAAAACTGTTTTTT

clone size: .
J gene: TRBJ2-1
CDR3 length: 15
D gene: TRBD2
V gene: TRBV19
CDR3 protein: CASSKGTSGYNEQFF
CDR3 DNA: TGTGCCAGTAGCAAAGGGACTAGCGGGTACAATGAGCAGTTCTTC

clone size: .
J gene: TRBJ2-7
CDR3 length: 13
D gene: .
V gene: TRBV27
CDR3 protein: CASSLRGNYEQYF
CDR3 DNA: TGTGCCAGCAGTTTAAGGGGTAACTACGAGCAGTACTTC

clone size: few
J gene: TRBJ2-7
CDR3 length: 18
D gene: .
V gene: TRBV4-1
CDR3 protein: CASSQEVPPDRLSYEQYF
CDR3 DNA: TGCGCCAGCAGCCAAGAAGTCCCCCCGGACAGACTTTCCTACGAGCAGTACTTC

clone size: .
J gene: TRBJ2-5
CDR3 length: 14
D gene: .
V gene: TRBV30
CDR3 protein: CAWNLFSGQETQYF
CDR3 DNA: TGTGCCTGGAACCTATTCTCGGGGCAAGAGACCCAGTACTTC

clone size: .
J gene: TRBJ1-6
CDR3 length: 16
D gene: .
V gene: TRBV5-4
CDR3 protein: CASRKASPSYNSPLHF
CDR3 DNA: TGTGCCAGCAGGAAAGCATCCCCTTCCTATAATTCACCCCTCCACTTT

clone size: .
J gene: TRBJ1-5
CDR3 length: 13
D gene: .
V gene: TRBV5-6
CDR3 protein: CASSLGAYQPQHF
CDR3 DNA: TGTGCCAGCAGCTTGGGGGCCTATCAGCCCCAGCATTTT

clone size: .
J gene: TRBJ1-1
CDR3 length: 16
D gene: TRBD1
V gene: TRBV19
CDR3 protein: CASSLGTENPYTEAFF
CDR3 DNA: TGTGCCAGTAGTCTTGGGACAGAGAACCCCTACACTGAAGCTTTCTTT

clone size: few
J gene: TRBJ2-5
CDR3 length: 19
D gene: .
V gene: TRBV21-1
CDR3 protein: CASSSHGLAGRVKQETQYF
CDR3 DNA: TGTGCCAGCAGCAGCCACGGACTAGCGGGGAGAGTTAAACAAGAGACCCAGTACTTC

clone size: once
J gene: TRBJ2-1
CDR3 length: 13
D gene: .
V gene: TRBV12-3/TRBV12-4
CDR3 protein: CASSLRRYNEQFF
CDR3 DNA: TGTGCCAGCAGTTTGCGGCGGTACAATGAGCAGTTCTTC

clone size: .
J gene: TRBJ2-7
CDR3 length: 15
D gene: TRBD2
V gene: TRBV5-4
CDR3 protein: CASSLGAGGIYEQYF
CDR3 DNA: TGTGCCAGCAGCTTGGGAGCGGGGGGAATCTACGAGCAGTACTTC

clone size: few
J gene: TRBJ1-2
CDR3 length: 12
D gene: .
V gene: TRBV6-5
CDR3 protein: CATAQGNYGYTF
CDR3 DNA: TGTGCCACTGCACAGGGTAACTATGGCTACACCTTC

clone size: few
J gene: TRBJ1-2
CDR3 length: 16
D gene: TRBD1
V gene: TRBV6-2/TRBV6-3
CDR3 protein: CASSPVRDRYGYGYTF
CDR3 DNA: TGTGCCAGCAGCCCTGTCCGGGACAGGTACGGCTATGGCTACACCTTC

clone size: .
J gene: TRBJ1-5
CDR3 length: 12
D gene: .
V gene: TRBV24-1
CDR3 protein: CATAGGNQPQHF
CDR3 DNA: TGTGCCACTGCCGGTGGCAATCAGCCCCAGCATTTT

clone size: .
J gene: TRBJ1-1
CDR3 length: 12
D gene: .
V gene: TRBV12-3/TRBV12-4
CDR3 protein: CASSTDWAEAFF
CDR3 DNA: TGTGCCAGCAGCACGGACTGGGCTGAAGCTTTCTTT

clone size: .
J gene: TRBJ1-1
CDR3 length: 14
D gene: .
V gene: TRBV30
CDR3 protein: CAWSHGLSNTEAFF
CDR3 DNA: TGTGCCTGGAGTCATGGCCTCTCGAACACTGAAGCTTTCTTT

clone size: once
J gene: TRBJ1-1
CDR3 length: 12
D gene: TRBD1
V gene: TRBV2
CDR3 protein: CASRGTGAEAFF
CDR3 DNA: TGTGCCAGCAGGGGGACAGGGGCTGAAGCTTTCTTT

clone size: .
J gene: TRBJ2-7
CDR3 length: 16
D gene: TRBD1
V gene: TRBV28
CDR3 protein: CASSSFAGTGIYEQYF
CDR3 DNA: TGTGCCAGCAGCTCTTTCGCGGGGACAGGGATTTACGAGCAGTACTTC

clone size: .
J gene: TRBJ2-5
CDR3 length: 14
D gene: TRBD1
V gene: TRBV5-1
CDR3 protein: CASSLTGGRETQYF
CDR3 DNA: TGCGCCAGCAGCTTAACAGGGGGCAGGGAGACCCAGTACTTC

clone size: few
J gene: TRBJ2-3
CDR3 length: 13
D gene: TRBD1
V gene: TRBV5-4
CDR3 protein: CASSLKQGGTQYF
CDR3 DNA: TGTGCCAGCAGCCTAAAACAGGGGGGTACGCAGTATTTT

clone size: .
J gene: TRBJ2-3
CDR3 length: 14
D gene: .
V gene: TRBV5-5
CDR3 protein: CASSSPAQADTQYF
CDR3 DNA: TGTGCCAGCAGCTCGCCGGCGCAGGCAGATACGCAGTATTTT

clone size: .
J gene: TRBJ2-5
CDR3 length: 16
D gene: .
V gene: TRBV24-1
CDR3 protein: CATSDPKTGGQETQYF
CDR3 DNA: TGTGCCACCAGTGACCCTAAGACAGGTGGACAAGAGACCCAGTACTTC

clone size: .
J gene: TRBJ2-1
CDR3 length: 17
D gene: .
V gene: TRBV4-1
CDR3 protein: CASSQEGDGDRYNEQFF
CDR3 DNA: TGCGCCAGCAGCCAAGAAGGAGACGGAGACAGGTACAATGAGCAGTTCTTC